A selection of T cell receptor beta chains follows, all from one sample in a study of metastatic and nonmetastatic thyroid tumors. MiXCR reprocessed the PCR reads for TCRdb. The table has 15,000 or so clones, 29% seen once. Sequencing was carried out using tumor tissue. All receptors derive from a male donor with papillary thyroid cancer or a benign thyroid nodule (not recorded which). Some clones in this sample may be carry-over from other donors' samples. The CDR3 runs from the conserved cysteine through the conserved F or W. The D gene is left open where the match is weak.

V	D	CDR3
TRBV28	NA	CASSLEGFSYEQYF
TRBV4-1	TRBD1	CASSPSGDRVYSPLHF
TRBV5-6	TRBD2	CASSLISGSSRTDTQYF
TRBV5-6	NA	CASSLWGQGVGTEAFF
TRBV28	NA	CASSKGFGNTIYF
TRBV30	TRBD1	CASSRQGPNLWPQHF
TRBV7-8	NA	CASSLVAGLTDTQYF
TRBV19	TRBD1	CASSATGGGQPQHF
TRBV15	NA	CATSPGDGSTDTQYF
TRBV16	TRBD1	CASSLFGQGSTTSSYNEQFF
TRBV19	NA	CASSSRDVKLFF
TRBV3-1	TRBD1	CASRGDSSGNTIYF
TRBV29-1	NA	CSVGGGQVNYGYTF
TRBV7-3	TRBD1	CASSLGGQGNTGELFF